The TCR beta chain under discussion was sequenced for a study of T cells in Graves' hyperthyroidism and ophthalmopathy. Authors of the study amplified TCR beta CDR3 regions from RNA transcripts. Carried out on the TCR CDR3, a first-round RT-PCR used the HTBI primer set. TCRdb re-analysed the multiplex PCR reads in MiXCR, keeping a single row per CDR3 protein. Here the sample spans a few hundred thousand distinct CDR3 sequences, roughly 14% being singletons. Trimming took 6 bases from V and 0 from J, leaving 16 bases between them. The CDR3 is made up of 15 amino acids. CDR1 and CDR2 from the germline V gene are SGHTS and YDEGEE.

This sequence joins TRBV5-8 and TRBJ2-7; TRBD2 might be the D (6 bases). This clonotype was obtained from a woman under 30 with Graves' hyperthyroidism that later progressed to Graves' ophthalmopathy. What was sequenced was blood. In nucleotides, the CDR3 is TGTGCCAGCAACATTCCGGGACTTATCTCCTACGAGCAGTACTTC. Its translation is CASNIPGLISYEQYF.